The next 16 T cell receptor beta chains were all read from a single sample in a study of blood T cells in healthy people across ages. The second PCR ran about 7 to 12 cycles with a sample-barcoded 5' primer and J-beta primers. Using its own MiXCR run on the 5' RACE reads, TCRdb lists one record per CDR3 protein. Seen here are under 2 million distinct CDR3 sequences, about 31% observed once, and the top ten hold approximately 10%. The source material was blood. These receptor sequences come from a woman in her 30s in good health.

The gene calls are TRBV11-2 and TRBJ2-5, with D hard to call. This CDR3 has 15 residues. Per germline, CDR1 SGHAT and CDR2 FQNNGV. V was clipped by 4 bases and J by 0 bases, with 12 bases between them. The CDR3 region is CASSSQAGYQETQYF. The CDR3 DNA is TGTGCCAGCAGCTCTCAGGCCGGGTACCAAGAGACCCAGTACTTC.

This clonotype turned up a few times. This chain uses TRBV20-1 with TRBJ1-2; TRBD1 aligns across 7 bases. The CDR3 extends over 13 amino acids. Germline trimming cut 0 bases from V and 8 bases from J; bases unmatched to any gene: 6. CDR1 and CDR2 (germline): DFQATT, SNEGSKA (reference sequence). The CDR3 coding sequence is TGCAGTGCTAGAGATCTGCAGGGGGGAGGCTACACCTTC. Protein: CSARDLQGGGYTF.

The chain has TRBV20-1 and TRBJ2-7; 12 bases are shared with TRBD1. The V gene's germline CDR1 is DFQATT and CDR2 SNEGSKA (reference sequence). The CDR3 covers 12 residues. The trim removed 5 bases at V and 6 bases at J, leaving 2 bases unmatched. The CDR3: CSAGDRGLEQYF. The DNA for the CDR3 is TGCAGTGCTGGGGACAGGGGGCTCGAGCAGTACTTC.

Comment on this clonotype: A much larger clone sits a single nucleotide away, making a read error possible. The rearrangement uses TRBV2 and TRBJ2-7; D gene unclear. V dropped 7 bases and J dropped 7 bases, with 14 bases sitting between them. The CDR3 extends over 12 amino acids. Looked up from germline, CDR1 is SNHLY and CDR2 is FYNNEI. The CDR3 reads CASTFFYNEQYF. Written as DNA, the CDR3 is TGTGCCAGCACCTTTTTCTACAATGAGCAGTACTTC.

The chain links TRBV5-1 to TRBJ1-1; D possibly corresponds to TRBD1 (5 bases). The CDR3 totals 15 residues. Trimming took off 2 bases at V and 1 base at J, with 12 bases between the two ends. Germline CDR1 and CDR2: SGHRS and YFSETQ. The CDR3 spells CASSLGHAQNTEAFF. CDR3 DNA sequence: TGCGCCAGCAGCTTAGGACACGCCCAGAACACTGAAGCTTTCTTT.

V usage is TRBV7-9 and J usage is TRBJ1-1, with D hard to call. This CDR3 has 14 residues. The germline CDR1 and CDR2 sequences are SEHNR and FQNEAQ (reference sequence). V was clipped by 2 bases and J by 3 bases, with 10 bases between them. For the CDR3, the DNA is TGTGCCAGCAGCTTATCGGCAGGTTACACTGAAGCTTTCTTT. Protein sequence: CASSLSAGYTEAFF. Based on the CDR3 plus reference TRBV7-9 and TRBJ1-1, the full variable domain is DTGVSQNPRHKITKRGQNVTFRCDPISEHNRLYWYRQTLGQGPEFLTYFQNEAQLEKSRLLSDRFSAERPKGSFSTLEIQRTEQGDSAMYLCASSLSAGYTEAFFGQGTRLTVV.

This sequence joins TRBV3-1 and TRBJ2-3; 7 nucleotides match TRBD2. The CDR3 is 15 amino acids. Germline V gene data show CDR1 as LGHDT and CDR2 as YNNKEL (reference sequence). The junction had 4 bases not matched to a gene; V was cut back by 4 bases and J by 0 bases. CDR3 region: CASSPQRDSTDTQYF. In DNA form, the CDR3 reads TGTGCCAGCAGCCCCCAGCGGGACAGCACAGATACGCAGTATTTT.

This clonotype was seen many times. The chain joins TRBV2 to TRBJ2-5; the D gene is possibly TRBD1 (6 bases). Deletions cut 3 bases from V and 4 bases from J, with 12 bases between. Germline CDR1 SNHLY, CDR2 FYNNEI. The CDR3 sequence is 14 residues long. This CDR3 is CASSEAQGTETQYF. DNA for the CDR3: TGTGCCAGCAGTGAGGCGCAGGGGACAGAGACCCAGTACTTC.

The table lists this clonotype with a few counts. The rearrangement links TRBV4-2 to TRBJ2-1; TRBD2 aligns across 14 bases. The CDR3 covers 17 residues. With V trimmed by 2 bases and J by 6 bases, 6 bases remained unmatched. Germline lookup yields CDR1 LGHNA and CDR2 YNFKEQ. CDR3 sequence reads: CASSQTGTSGSFNEQFF. The CDR3 DNA sequence: TGTGCCAGCAGCCAAACCGGGACTAGCGGGAGTTTCAATGAGCAGTTCTTC.

This clonotype was detected only a few times. V and J are TRBV7-2 and TRBJ1-4; possible D gene TRBD1, 6 bases. The CDR3 runs 14 residues. Between the trimmed V and J ends, which lost 6 bases and 7 bases, there was a span of 15 bases. Germline V gene data show CDR1 as SGHTA and CDR2 as FQGNSA. CDR3 region: CASRSLGGAEKLFF. For the CDR3, the DNA is TGTGCCAGCAGGTCGTTAGGGGGGGCTGAAAAACTGTTTTTT.

V is TRBV9 and J is TRBJ1-4; TRBD1 matches at 7 bases. CDR1 and CDR2 (germline): SGDLS, YYNGEE. V was clipped by 3 bases and J by 8 bases; unmatched bases: 7. The CDR3 runs to 14 residues. The CDR3 coding sequence is TGTGCCAGCAGCGAGGGGGCCCTGAGCGAAAAACTGTTTTTT. This translates into CASSEGALSEKLFF.

This clonotype was picked up many times. The chain employs TRBV29-1 and TRBJ1-2, with TRBD1 identical over 12 bases. Germline trimming cut 3 bases from V and 7 bases from J; bases unmatched to any gene: 3. CDR3 length: 13 residues. CDR1 and CDR2 from the germline V gene are SQVTM and ANQGSEA. The CDR3 loop reads CSVDGDRGPGYTF. The DNA of the CDR3 is TGCAGCGTTGACGGGGACAGGGGGCCTGGCTACACCTTC.

This clonotype has just a few counts. The chain uses TRBV3-1 and TRBJ2-7; no clear D. The germline V gene has CDR1 LGHDT and CDR2 YNNKEL (reference sequence). V was pared by 1 base and J by 5 bases, with 9 bases between. The CDR3 is 13 amino acids. CDR3 residues: CASSQVLTNEQYF. CDR3 nucleotides: TGTGCCAGCAGCCAAGTGCTAACCAACGAGCAGTACTTC.

The chain links TRBV18 to TRBJ2-7; TRBD1 aligns across 7 bases. Germline trimming cut 2 bases from V and 6 bases from J; bases unmatched to any gene: 10. Germline CDR1 reads KGHSH; CDR2 reads LQKENI. The CDR3 length is 15 residues. CDR3 in amino acids: CASSPSTGSGSEQYF. The CDR3 DNA follows: TGTGCCAGCTCACCATCGACAGGGAGCGGATCCGAGCAGTACTTC.

A few counts support this clonotype. This rearrangement joins TRBV3-1 to TRBJ2-1; tentative D call: TRBD2 (6 bases). The CDR3 is made up of 17 amino acids. Germline CDR1 reads LGHDT; CDR2 reads YNNKEL (reference sequence). V lost 6 bases and J 0 bases, leaving 18 bases between the germline ends. The CDR3 DNA reads as TGTGCCAGCAGTCGTATAGCGGTTGCGAGCTCCTACAATGAGCAGTTCTTC. This encodes CASSRIAVASSYNEQFF.

The V gene is TRBV20-1, the J gene TRBJ1-5; D is possibly TRBD1 (5 bases). Germline loops: CDR1 DFQATT, CDR2 SNEGSKA (reference sequence). The V end was cut by 5 bases, the J end by 0 bases, with 17 bases between. CDR3 length equals 16 residues. CDR3 sequence (DNA): TGCAGTGCTTCCCGACTGGGGCAATATAGCAATCAGCCCCAGCATTTT. This sequence encodes CSASRLGQYSNQPQHF.